The 8 T cell receptor beta chains given below trace back to one sample, sequenced in a study of T cell responses to AZD1222 COVID-19 vaccine. Sequenced by immunoSEQ multiplex PCR; TCRdb stores in-frame clones only, minus some. Among approximately 120,000 clones, 88% were seen once, and the ten largest hold roughly 12%. Here the sequenced sample was peripheral blood, taken on day 0 of MenACWY control vaccination. All receptors come from an adult in good health.

V is TRBV5-6 and J is TRBJ1-2; D gene ambiguous. Germline CDR1 and CDR2: SGHDT and YYEEEE. The V end was cut by 0 bases, the J end by 7 bases, with 13 bases between. This CDR3 comprises 14 residues. The CDR3 bases are TGTGCCAGCAGCTTGGCGGGAAAACTGAGTGGCTACACCTTC. This gives the protein CASSLAGKLSGYTF.

V and J are TRBV2 and TRBJ1-6; TRBD1 is a possible D gene (5 bases). In germline, CDR1 is SNHLY, CDR2 FYNNEI. This CDR3 region has 15 residues. Trimming cost V 5 bases and J 4 bases, with 12 bases left between them. CDR3 in amino acids: CASSLDKPYNSPLHF. DNA for the CDR3: TGTGCCAGCAGTCTGGACAAACCGTATAATTCACCCCTCCACTTT. The whole variable domain, remainder taken from reference TRBV2 and TRBJ1-6, is EPEVTQTPSHQVTQMGQEVILRCVPISNHLYFYWYRQILGQKVEFLVSFYNNEISEKSEIFDDQFSVERPDGSNFTLKIRSTKLEDSAMYFCASSLDKPYNSPLHFGNGTRLTVT.

The rearrangement joins TRBV18 to TRBJ2-7, with TRBD1 matching 8 bases. This CDR3 region has 16 residues. V lost 2 bases and J lost 3; bases outside the gene matches: 9. Germline values: CDR1 KGHSH, CDR2 LQKENI. The CDR3 loop reads CASSPVGQGRLYEQYF. CDR3 nucleotides: TGTGCCAGCTCACCAGTAGGACAGGGTCGCCTCTACGAGCAGTACTTC.

This chain uses TRBV2 with TRBJ1-1; D is ambiguous. Trimming removed 4 bases at V and 1 base at J, with 4 bases between. The CDR3 runs to 12 residues. In germline, CDR1 is SNHLY, CDR2 FYNNEI. The CDR3 nucleotides are TGTGCCAGCAGTGTAGGGAACACTGAAGCTTTCTTT. It is translated as CASSVGNTEAFF.

This chain connects TRBV5-4 to TRBJ2-4, with D uncertain. V dropped 4 bases and J dropped 6 bases, with 14 bases sitting between them. This CDR3 has 14 amino acids. Germline V gene sequence: CDR1 SGHNT, CDR2 YYREEE (reference sequence). CDR3 amino acids: CASSLTVTSNIQYF. The CDR3, as DNA: TGTGCCAGCAGCCTGACCGTAACTTCAAACATTCAGTACTTC.

The chain links TRBV5-1 to TRBJ1-3, with D perhaps matching TRBD1 (6 bases). The CDR3 spans 16 residues. The V and J ends lost 2 bases and 4 bases respectively, with 16 bases between them. Germline V gene sequence: CDR1 SGHRS, CDR2 YFSETQ. The CDR3 DNA sequence: TGCGCCAGCAGCTTTGGTCTTTGGGGGCAGGGAAACACCATATATTTT. Translated: CASSFGLWGQGNTIYF.

The chain is built from TRBV15 and TRBJ2-2; TRBD2 aligns across 7 bases. The CDR3 consists of 17 residues. The ends lost 7 bases at V and 1 base at J; junction bases unmatched: 12. CDR1 and CDR2 from the germline V gene are LNHNV and YYDKDF (reference sequence). The DNA for the CDR3 is TGTGCCACCACCAATAAGGGAGGGAGGAAGAACACCGGGGAGCTGTTTTTT. Translation: CATTNKGGRKNTGELFF. Full variable domain (outside the CDR3, taken from reference TRBV15 and TRBJ2-2): DAMVIQNPRYQVTQFGKPVTLSCSQTLNHNVMYWYQQKSSQAPKLLFHYYDKDFNNEADTPDNFQSRRPNTSFCFLDIRSPGLGDTAMYLCATTNKGGRKNTGELFFGEGSRLTVL.

The chain couples TRBV9 to TRBJ2-1, with 9 bases matching TRBD2. The CDR3 totals 15 residues. CDR1 is SGDLS, CDR2 YYNGEE, per germline. V lost 3 bases to trimming and J lost 4 bases; unmatched junction nucleotides: 5. For the CDR3, the DNA is TGTGCCAGCAGCGCCGGGACTAGCAGTTACAATGAGCAGTTCTTC. Translation: CASSAGTSSYNEQFF.